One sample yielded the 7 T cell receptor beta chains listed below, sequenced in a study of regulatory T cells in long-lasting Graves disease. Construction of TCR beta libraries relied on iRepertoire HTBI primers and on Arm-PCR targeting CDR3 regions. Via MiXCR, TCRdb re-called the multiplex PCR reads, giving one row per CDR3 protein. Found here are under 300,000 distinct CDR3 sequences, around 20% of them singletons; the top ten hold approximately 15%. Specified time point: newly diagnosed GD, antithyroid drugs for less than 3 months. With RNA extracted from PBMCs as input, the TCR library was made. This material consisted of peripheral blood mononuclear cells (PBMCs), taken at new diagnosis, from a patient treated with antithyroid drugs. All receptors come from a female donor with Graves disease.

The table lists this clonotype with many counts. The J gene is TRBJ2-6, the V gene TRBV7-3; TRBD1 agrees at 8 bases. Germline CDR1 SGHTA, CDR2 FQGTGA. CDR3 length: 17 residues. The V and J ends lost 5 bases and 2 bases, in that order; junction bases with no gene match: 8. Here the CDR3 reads CASSKGQGSPGANVLTF. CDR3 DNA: TGTGCCAGCAGCAAAGGACAGGGCTCGCCTGGGGCCAACGTCCTGACTTTC.

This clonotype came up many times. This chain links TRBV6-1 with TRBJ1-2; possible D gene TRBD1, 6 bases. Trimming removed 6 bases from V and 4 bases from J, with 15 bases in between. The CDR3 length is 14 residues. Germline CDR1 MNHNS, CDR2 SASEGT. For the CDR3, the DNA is TGTGCCAGCAGCTCCCTGGGGGGCGCCTATGGCTACACCTTC. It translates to CASSSLGGAYGYTF.

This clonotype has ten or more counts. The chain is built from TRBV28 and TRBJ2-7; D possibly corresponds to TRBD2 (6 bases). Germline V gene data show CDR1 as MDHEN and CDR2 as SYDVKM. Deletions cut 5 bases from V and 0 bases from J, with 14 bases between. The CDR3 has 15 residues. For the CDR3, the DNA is TGTGCCAGCAGTGGGGGGACGCGAAGCTCCTACGAGCAGTACTTC. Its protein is CASSGGTRSSYEQYF.

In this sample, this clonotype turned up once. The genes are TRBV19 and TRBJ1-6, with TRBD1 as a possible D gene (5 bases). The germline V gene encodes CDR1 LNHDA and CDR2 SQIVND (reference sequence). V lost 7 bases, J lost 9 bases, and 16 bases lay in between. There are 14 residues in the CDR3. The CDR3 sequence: CASMRDGVSSPLHF. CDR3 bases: TGTGCCAGTATGAGGGACGGGGTCTCTTCACCCCTCCACTTT.

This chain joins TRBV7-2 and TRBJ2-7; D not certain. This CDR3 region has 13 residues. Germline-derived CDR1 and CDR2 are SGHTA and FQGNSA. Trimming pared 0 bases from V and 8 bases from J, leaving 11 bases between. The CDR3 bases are TGTGCCAGCAGCTTAGCGTGTGACCGACAGCAGTACTTC. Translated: CASSLACDRQQYF.

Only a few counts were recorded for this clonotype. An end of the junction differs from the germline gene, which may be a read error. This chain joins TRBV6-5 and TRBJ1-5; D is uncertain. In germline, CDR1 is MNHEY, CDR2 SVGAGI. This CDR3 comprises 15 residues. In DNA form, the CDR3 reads TGTGCCAGCAGTTATAGGGCGAGCAGCAATCAGACCCAGCATTTT. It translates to CASSYRASSNQTQHF.

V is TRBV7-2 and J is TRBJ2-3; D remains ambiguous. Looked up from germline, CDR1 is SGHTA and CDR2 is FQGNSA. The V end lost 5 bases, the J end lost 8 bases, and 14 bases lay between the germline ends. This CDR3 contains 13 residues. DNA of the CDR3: TGTGCCAGCAGCGGTCTTAGTCCAGCTACGCAGTATTTT. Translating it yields CASSGLSPATQYF.